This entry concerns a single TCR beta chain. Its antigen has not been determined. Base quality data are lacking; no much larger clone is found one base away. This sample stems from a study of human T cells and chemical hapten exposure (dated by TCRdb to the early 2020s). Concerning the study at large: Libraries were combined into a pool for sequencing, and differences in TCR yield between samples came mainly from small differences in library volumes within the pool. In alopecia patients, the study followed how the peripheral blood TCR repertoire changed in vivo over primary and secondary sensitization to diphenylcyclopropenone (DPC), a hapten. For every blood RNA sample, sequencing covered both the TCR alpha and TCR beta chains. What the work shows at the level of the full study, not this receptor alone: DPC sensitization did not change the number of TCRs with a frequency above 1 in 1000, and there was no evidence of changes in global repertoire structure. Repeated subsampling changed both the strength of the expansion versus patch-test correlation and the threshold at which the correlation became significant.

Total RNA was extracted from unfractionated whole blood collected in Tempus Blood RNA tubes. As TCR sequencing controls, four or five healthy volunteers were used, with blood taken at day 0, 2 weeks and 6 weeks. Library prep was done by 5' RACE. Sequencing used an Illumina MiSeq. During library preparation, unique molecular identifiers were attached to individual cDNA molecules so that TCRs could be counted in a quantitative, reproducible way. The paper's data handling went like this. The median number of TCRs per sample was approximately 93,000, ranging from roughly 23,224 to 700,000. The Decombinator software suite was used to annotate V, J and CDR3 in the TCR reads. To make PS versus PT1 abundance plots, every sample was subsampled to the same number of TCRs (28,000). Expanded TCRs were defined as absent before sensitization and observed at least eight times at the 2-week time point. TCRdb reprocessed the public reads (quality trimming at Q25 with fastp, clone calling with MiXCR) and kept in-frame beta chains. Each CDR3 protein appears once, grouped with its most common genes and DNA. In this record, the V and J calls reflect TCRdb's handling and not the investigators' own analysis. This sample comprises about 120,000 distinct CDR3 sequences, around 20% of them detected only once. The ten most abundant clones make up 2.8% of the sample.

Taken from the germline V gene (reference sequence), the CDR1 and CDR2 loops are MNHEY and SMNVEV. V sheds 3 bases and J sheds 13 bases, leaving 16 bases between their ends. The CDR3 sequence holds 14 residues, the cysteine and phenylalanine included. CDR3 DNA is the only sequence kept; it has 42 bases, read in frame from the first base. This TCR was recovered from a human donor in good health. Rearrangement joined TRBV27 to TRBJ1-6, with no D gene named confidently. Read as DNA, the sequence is TGTGCCAGCAGTTTTCCCGGGAGTTTATGGCCCCTCCACTTT. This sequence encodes CASSFPGSLWPLHF.